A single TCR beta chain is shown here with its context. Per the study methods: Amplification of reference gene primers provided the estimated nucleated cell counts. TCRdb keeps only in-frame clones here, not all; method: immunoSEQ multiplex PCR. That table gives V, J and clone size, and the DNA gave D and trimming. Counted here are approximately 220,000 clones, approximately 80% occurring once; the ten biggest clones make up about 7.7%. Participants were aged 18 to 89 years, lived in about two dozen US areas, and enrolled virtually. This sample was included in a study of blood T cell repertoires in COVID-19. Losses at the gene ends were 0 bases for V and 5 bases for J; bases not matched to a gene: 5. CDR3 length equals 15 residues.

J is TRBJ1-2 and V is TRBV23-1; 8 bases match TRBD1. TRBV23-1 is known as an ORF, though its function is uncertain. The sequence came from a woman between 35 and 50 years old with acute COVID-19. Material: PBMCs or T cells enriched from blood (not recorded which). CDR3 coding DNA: TGCGCCAGCAGTCAATCAGATGGACAGGGTTATGGCTACACCTTC. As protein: CASSQSDGQGYGYTF.